Listed below are T cell receptor beta chains from one sample, sequenced in a study of cytomegalovirus exposure and HLA in healthy donors. Measured with immunoSEQ multiplex PCR; TCRdb has only the in-frame clones, and not every one. The table lists around 200,000 clones, about three quarters of them singletons, with more than 3% in the top ten. The sequenced sample consisted of PBMCs. These receptor sequences come from a woman aged 55-70 years in good health and CMV-seropositive. The conserved cysteine and the conserved F or W are not part of the CDR3 here.

TRBV28,ASSLQWEEAF
TRBV7-2,ASSLTQSEAF
TRBV11-2,ASSPFGLSGRGTGELF
TRBV25-1,ASSETGFSYEQY
TRBV4-2,ASSQDARGEQY
TRBV4-1,ASSRRGLAGNTDTQY
TRBV6-1,ASWAGQGAHTQY
TRBV9,ASSAQGANGELF
TRBV30,AWSHGGDQPQH
TRBV19,ASRTRGEQKAF
TRBV2,ASSAGTQY
TRBV11-2,ASSLGIRVDRTYEQY
TRBV18,ASSHARQGKTGANGLT
TRBV5-6,ASSLVSYEQY
TRBV27,ASSLIPGTGGSNYGYT
TRBV30,AWRGRDEQF
TRBV5-1,ASSLTSGITYNEQF
TRBV6-1,ASSLLTGGNSPLH
TRBV28,ASSLHNDQPQH
TRBV7-9,ASSWGGQVHQPQH
TRBV10-1,ASSATGTVHYEQY
TRBV15,ATSRSPNEKLF
TRBV7-9,ASSPRGSRLGGNTIY
TRBV2,ASSEGRETQY
TRBV7-8,ASSLAAGVSISYEQY
TRBV7-2,ASSPPGTANTEAF
TRBV30,AWSVADPGLTGELF
TRBV28,ASQVGSTEAF
TRBV9,ASSQGLAGVGSYEQY
TRBV21-1,ASSTPGLAGGRTDTQY
TRBV2,ASSELSGTSEF
TRBV6-6,ASRSGGRYEQY
TRBV4-1,ASSQEGRGKLTNEKLF
TRBV5-1,ASSVGQGRTEAF
TRBV19,ASQPGQYNSPLH
TRBV5-6,ASSLAGTTVYEQY
TRBV19,ASSIALGASADTQY
TRBV13,ASSIRTKIGYEQY
TRBV7-9,ASSRPEARYEQY
TRBV27,ASARVRGEKLF
TRBV7-2,ASSQKTGGNTGELF
TRBV2,ASSESREQY
TRBV2,ASHQQGFGEKLF
TRBV5-1,ASSLGSDRGEQY
TRBV28,ASKRLAESYEQY
TRBV30,AWSGQNNQPQH
TRBV7-8,ASSFRGRGQPQH
TRBV4-3,ASSRGTDNEKLF
TRBV30,AWSRKGRAF
TRBV30,AWSVAPKKGGSPLH
TRBV6-6,ASSRQGTGQYNEQF
TRBV28,ASNLFQGAAGYT